The 10 T cell receptor beta chains in this list originate from one sample, sequenced in a study of metastatic and nonmetastatic thyroid tumors. All patients reached thyroid surgery having received no treatment beforehand. TCRdb called clones again from the PCR reads with MiXCR. In the table there are roughly 8,000 clones, about 31% of which are singletons. Source material: tumor tissue. The receptors were gathered from a female donor with papillary thyroid cancer or a benign thyroid nodule (not recorded which). Some clones in this sample may be carry-over from other donors' samples.

The gene calls are TRBV5-5 and TRBJ1-2, with 7 positions matching TRBD1. Germline values: CDR1 SGHKS, CDR2 YYEKEE (reference sequence). The junction had 16 bases not matched to a gene; V was cut back by 4 bases and J by 13 bases. CDR3 length: 14 amino acids. For the CDR3, the DNA is TGTGCCAGCAGCCACCCTGGTGACAGGGCCAGCTTCACCTTC. Protein sequence: CASSHPGDRASFTF. The full variable domain, its missing parts supplied by reference TRBV5-5 and TRBJ1-2, is DAGVTQSPTHLIKTRGQQVTLRCSPISGHKSVSWYQQVLGQGPQFIFQYYEKEERGRGNFPDRFSARQFPNYSSELNVNALLLGDSALYLCASSHPGDRASFTFGSGTRLTVV.

The rearrangement joins TRBV30 to TRBJ1-3; D is possibly TRBD1 (5 bases). CDR3 size: 16 residues. Per the germline V gene, CDR1 is GTSNPN and CDR2 is SVGIG (reference sequence). Trimming shortened V by 4 bases and J by 0 bases, and 16 bases separated the two germline ends. The CDR3 region is CAWTLKGPFSGNTIYF. The DNA for the CDR3 is TGTGCCTGGACCCTAAAGGGACCCTTCTCTGGAAACACCATATATTTT. Full variable domain (missing parts from reference TRBV30 and TRBJ1-3): SQTIHQWPATLVQPVGSPLSLECTVEGTSNPNLYWYRQAAGRGLQLLFYSVGIGQISSEVPQNLSASRPQDRQFILSSKKLLLSDSGFYLCAWTLKGPFSGNTIYFGEGSWLTVV.

V usage is TRBV9 and J usage is TRBJ1-1; no reliable D call. Between the trimmed V and J ends, which lost 0 bases and 0 bases, there was a span of 9 bases. The CDR3 totals 15 residues. Looked up from germline, CDR1 is SGDLS and CDR2 is YYNGEE. CDR3 loop: CASSVGEVMNTEAFF. CDR3 DNA: TGTGCCAGCAGCGTAGGGGAGGTTATGAACACTGAAGCTTTCTTT.

The V call is TRBV30, the J call TRBJ1-1; D is unresolved. This CDR3 contains 11 residues. Between the trimmed V and J ends, which lost 8 bases and 1 base, there was a span of 8 bases. CDR1 is GTSNPN, CDR2 SVGIG, per germline (reference sequence). CDR3 sequence: CAQQENTEAFF. The CDR3 nucleotides read TGTGCCCAGCAGGAGAACACTGAAGCTTTCTTT. Full variable domain (rest looked up from reference TRBV30 and TRBJ1-1): SQTIHQWPATLVQPVGSPLSLECTVEGTSNPNLYWYRQAAGRGLQLLFYSVGIGQISSEVPQNLSASRPQDRQFILSSKKLLLSDSGFYLCAQQENTEAFFGQGTRLTVV.

In the case of this clone: A junction end diverges from the germline sequence, so it may reflect a read error. The V and J genes are TRBV6-4 and TRBJ2-3; weak D call: TRBD1 (6 bases). The CDR3 sequence is 13 residues long. CDR1 and CDR2 from the germline V gene are MRHNA and SNTAGT. The CDR3 is CASSLGGEDAQYF. Written as DNA, the CDR3 is TGTGCCAGCAGCTTAGGGGGTGAAGATGCGCAGTATTTT.

This clone is classed as medium-sized. The chain couples TRBV10-1 to TRBJ2-1, with 9 bases matching TRBD2. V gave up 2 bases and J gave up 8 bases; unmatched junction bases: 10. The CDR3 is 16 residues long. CDR1 WNHNN and CDR2 SYGVQD come from the germline V gene (reference sequence). The DNA of the CDR3 is TGCGCCAGCAGTGAGGGAACTAGCGGGCGAAGGTATGAGCAGTTCTTC. Translated: CASSEGTSGRRYEQFF.

This clone qualifies as medium-sized. The chain recombines TRBV11-2 with TRBJ2-1, with D possibly being TRBD2 (5 bases). Germline assignment: CDR1 SGHAT and CDR2 FQNNGV. The length of the CDR3 is 16 residues. The germline V and J ends were trimmed by 0 bases and 2 bases, with 11 bases remaining between them. The CDR3 loop reads CASSLESAEAYNEQFF. In DNA form, the CDR3 reads TGTGCCAGCAGCTTAGAGTCCGCGGAGGCCTACAATGAGCAGTTCTTC.

A word on this clone: Because it lacks the conserved phenylalanine or tryptophan at the end, this CDR3 is likely a read error. The V gene is TRBV6-5, the J gene TRBJ2-7; maybe TRBD1 (5 bases). The CDR3 contains 13 residues. CDR1 and CDR2 from the germline V gene are MNHEY and SVGAGI. The CDR3 region is CSSSYEGAYEQYI. The DNA of the CDR3 is TGTTCCAGCAGTTACGAAGGGGCCTACGAGCAGTACATC.

The chain is built from TRBV11-2 and TRBJ2-2, with D hard to call. The CDR3 runs 16 residues. V was clipped by 0 bases and J by 5 bases, with 13 bases between them. Germline lookup yields CDR1 SGHAT and CDR2 FQNNGV. CDR3 sequence: CASSLDLAVITGELFF. The DNA for the CDR3 is TGTGCCAGCAGCTTAGATCTGGCAGTGATAACCGGGGAGCTGTTTTTT.

This clone was seen only a few times. The chain combines TRBV18 with TRBJ1-1, with unresolved D. Germline V gene data show CDR1 as KGHSH and CDR2 as LQKENI. The germline V and J ends were trimmed by 2 bases and 5 bases, with 9 bases remaining between them. The CDR3 has 13 amino acids. The CDR3 bases are TGTGCCAGCTCACCAAGTCTAGGGACTGAAGCTTTCTTT. This encodes CASSPSLGTEAFF.